A single TCR beta chain is shown here with its context. Its antigen is unknown. Multiplex touch-down PCR amplified TRB using TRB-A and TRB-B pools in one tube. TCRdb reprocessed the multiplex PCR reads and stores each CDR3 protein as one record, lacking DNA. This repertoire includes more than 13,000 distinct CDR3 sequences. TRB was amplified from about 260 ng of peripheral blood genomic DNA per sample. The sample belongs to a study of T cell clusters in autoimmune cytopenias. Overall study results and limits: TRB repertoire shifts in secondary cytopenia and chronic lymphocytic leukemia mostly reflected lymphoma, not autoimmunity.

The CDR3 is 16 residues long. CDR1 and CDR2 (germline): KGHSH, LQKENI. This chain uses TRBV18 with TRBJ2-7; TCRdb names TRBD2, which stays unverified in the absence of DNA. What was sequenced was peripheral blood. The TCR sequence derives from a human donor with an autoimmune cytopenia or autoimmune hepatitis (not recorded which). The CDR3 here is CASSSMRTSGVGEQYF.